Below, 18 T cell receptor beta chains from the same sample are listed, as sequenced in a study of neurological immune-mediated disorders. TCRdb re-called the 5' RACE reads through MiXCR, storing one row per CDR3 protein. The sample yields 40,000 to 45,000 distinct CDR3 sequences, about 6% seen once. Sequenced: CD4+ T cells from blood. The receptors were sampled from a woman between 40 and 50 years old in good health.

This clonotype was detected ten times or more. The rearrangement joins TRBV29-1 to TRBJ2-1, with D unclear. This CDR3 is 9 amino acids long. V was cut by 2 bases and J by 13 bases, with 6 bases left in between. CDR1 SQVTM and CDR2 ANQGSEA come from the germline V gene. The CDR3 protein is CSVEPFQFF. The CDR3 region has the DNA TGCAGCGTTGAACCTTTTCAGTTCTTC.

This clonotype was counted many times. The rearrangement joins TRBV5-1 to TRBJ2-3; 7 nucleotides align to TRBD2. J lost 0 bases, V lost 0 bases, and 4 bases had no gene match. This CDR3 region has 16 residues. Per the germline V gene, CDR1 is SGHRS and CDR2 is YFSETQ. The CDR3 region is CASSLGTSVSTDTQYF. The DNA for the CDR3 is TGCGCCAGCAGCTTGGGTACTAGCGTGAGCACAGATACGCAGTATTTT.

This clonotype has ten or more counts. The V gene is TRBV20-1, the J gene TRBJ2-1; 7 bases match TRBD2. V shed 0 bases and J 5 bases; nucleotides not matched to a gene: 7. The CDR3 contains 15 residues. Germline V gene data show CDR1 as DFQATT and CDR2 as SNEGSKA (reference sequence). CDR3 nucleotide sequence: TGCAGTGCTAGAGATTGGACTAGGGGCCACAATGAGCAGTTCTTC. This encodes CSARDWTRGHNEQFF.

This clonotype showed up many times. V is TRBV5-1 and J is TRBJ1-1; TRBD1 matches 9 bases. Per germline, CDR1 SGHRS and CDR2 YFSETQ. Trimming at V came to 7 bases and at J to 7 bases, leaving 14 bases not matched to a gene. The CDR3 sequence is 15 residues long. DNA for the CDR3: TGCGCCAGCCGATCGACAGGGGGTCGAAACGGTGAAGCTTTCTTT. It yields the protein CASRSTGGRNGEAFF.

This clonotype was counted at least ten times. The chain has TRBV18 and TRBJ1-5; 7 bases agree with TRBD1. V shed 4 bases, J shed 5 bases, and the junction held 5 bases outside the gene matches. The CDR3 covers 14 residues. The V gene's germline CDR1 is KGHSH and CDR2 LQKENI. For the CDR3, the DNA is TGTGCCAGCTCACTGAGACAGGGCGATCAGCCCCAGCATTTT. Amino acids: CASSLRQGDQPQHF.

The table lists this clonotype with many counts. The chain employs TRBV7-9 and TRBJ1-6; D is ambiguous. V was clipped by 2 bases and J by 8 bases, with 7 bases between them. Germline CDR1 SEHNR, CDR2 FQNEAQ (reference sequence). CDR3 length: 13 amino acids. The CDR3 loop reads CASSLRSDSPLHF. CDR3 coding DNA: TGTGCCAGCAGCTTAAGGTCGGATTCACCCCTCCACTTT.

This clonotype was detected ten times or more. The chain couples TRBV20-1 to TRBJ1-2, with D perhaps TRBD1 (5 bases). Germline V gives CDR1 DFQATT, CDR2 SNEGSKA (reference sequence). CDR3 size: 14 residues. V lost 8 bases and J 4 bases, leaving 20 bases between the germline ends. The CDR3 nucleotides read TGCAGTTCCCCGGGGGGGGAATTTGGCTATGGCTACACCTTC. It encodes CSSPGGEFGYGYTF.

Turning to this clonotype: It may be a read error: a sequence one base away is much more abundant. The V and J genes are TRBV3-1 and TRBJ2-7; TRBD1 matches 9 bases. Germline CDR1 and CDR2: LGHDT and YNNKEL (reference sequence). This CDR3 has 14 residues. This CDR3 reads CANSNRDRAYEQYF. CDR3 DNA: TGTGCCAACAGCAACCGGGACAGGGCCTACGAGCAGTACTTC.

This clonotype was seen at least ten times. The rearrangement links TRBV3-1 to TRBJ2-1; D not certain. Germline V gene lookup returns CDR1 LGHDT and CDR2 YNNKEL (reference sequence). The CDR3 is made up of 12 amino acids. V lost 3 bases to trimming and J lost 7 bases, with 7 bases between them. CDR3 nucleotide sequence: TGTGCCAGCAGCCAGTCTTTAAATGAGCAGTTCTTC. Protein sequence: CASSQSLNEQFF.

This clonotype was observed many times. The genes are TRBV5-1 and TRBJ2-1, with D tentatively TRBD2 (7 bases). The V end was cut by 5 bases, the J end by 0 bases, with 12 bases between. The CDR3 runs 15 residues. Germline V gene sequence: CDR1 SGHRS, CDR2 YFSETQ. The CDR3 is CASSREGGSYNEQFF. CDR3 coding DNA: TGCGCCAGCAGTAGGGAGGGGGGCTCCTACAATGAGCAGTTCTTC.

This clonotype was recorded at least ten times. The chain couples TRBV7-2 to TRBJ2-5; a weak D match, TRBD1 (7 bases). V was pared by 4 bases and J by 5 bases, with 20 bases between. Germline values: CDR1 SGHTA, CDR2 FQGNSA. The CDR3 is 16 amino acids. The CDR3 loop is CASSYRQGGGVETQYF. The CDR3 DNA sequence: TGTGCCAGCAGCTACAGACAGGGAGGCGGTGTGGAGACCCAGTACTTC.

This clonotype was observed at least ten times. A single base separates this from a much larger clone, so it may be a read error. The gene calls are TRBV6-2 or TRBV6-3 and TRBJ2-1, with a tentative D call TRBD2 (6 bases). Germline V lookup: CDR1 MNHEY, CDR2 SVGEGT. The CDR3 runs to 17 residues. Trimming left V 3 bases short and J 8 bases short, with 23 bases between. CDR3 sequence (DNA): TGTGCCAGCAGTTATGGGGTCATAGGGGAGGCGAGAGATGAGCAGTTCTTC. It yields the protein CASSYGVIGEARDEQFF.

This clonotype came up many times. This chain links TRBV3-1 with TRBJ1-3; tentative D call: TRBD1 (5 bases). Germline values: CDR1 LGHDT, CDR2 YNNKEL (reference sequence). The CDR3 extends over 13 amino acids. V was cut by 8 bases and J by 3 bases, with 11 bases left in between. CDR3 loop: CASGIGDGNTIYF. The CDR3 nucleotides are TGTGCCAGCGGCATAGGGGATGGAAACACCATATATTTT.

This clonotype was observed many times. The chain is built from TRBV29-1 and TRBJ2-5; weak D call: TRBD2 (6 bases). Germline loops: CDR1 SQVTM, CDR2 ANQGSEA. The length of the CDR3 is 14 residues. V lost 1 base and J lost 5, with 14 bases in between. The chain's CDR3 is CSVEGRGRWETQYF. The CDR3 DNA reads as TGCAGCGTTGAAGGGCGGGGCAGGTGGGAGACCCAGTACTTC.

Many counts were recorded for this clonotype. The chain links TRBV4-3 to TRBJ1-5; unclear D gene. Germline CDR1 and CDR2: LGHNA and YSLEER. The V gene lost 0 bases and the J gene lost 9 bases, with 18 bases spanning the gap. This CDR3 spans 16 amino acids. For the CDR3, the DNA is TGCGCCAGCAGCCAAGATCTGAGACCGAGTGGCGGGCCCCAGCATTTT. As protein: CASSQDLRPSGGPQHF.

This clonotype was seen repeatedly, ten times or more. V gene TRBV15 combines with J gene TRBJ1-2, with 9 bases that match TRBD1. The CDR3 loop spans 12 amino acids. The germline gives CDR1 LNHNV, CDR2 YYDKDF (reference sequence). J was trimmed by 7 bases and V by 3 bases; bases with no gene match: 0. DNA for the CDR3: TGTGCCACCAGCAGGGACAGGGGTGGCTACACCTTC. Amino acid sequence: CATSRDRGGYTF.

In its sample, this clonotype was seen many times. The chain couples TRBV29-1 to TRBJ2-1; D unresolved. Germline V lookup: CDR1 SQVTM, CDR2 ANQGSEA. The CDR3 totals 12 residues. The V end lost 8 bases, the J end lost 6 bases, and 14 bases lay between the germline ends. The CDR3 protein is CSSEENSNEQFF. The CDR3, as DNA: TGCAGCTCAGAGGAGAATTCCAATGAGCAGTTCTTC.

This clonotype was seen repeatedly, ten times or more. The CDR3 nucleotides read TGTGCCAGCTCACCGGGCAGCGGAGAGACCCAGTACTTC. Translated, it gives CASSPGSGETQYF. The rearrangement joins TRBV18 to TRBJ2-5; possible D gene TRBD2, 5 bases. Germline CDR1 and CDR2: KGHSH and LQKENI. V lost 3 bases, J lost 4 bases, and 9 bases lay in between. The CDR3 is 13 residues long.